The 5 T cell receptor beta chains given below trace back to one sample, sequenced in a study of blood T cells in healthy people across ages. Next came a second PCR, run for about 7 to 11 cycles, which used a sample-barcoded 5' primer along with a J-beta primer mix. TCRdb called the 5' RACE reads again in MiXCR, with one record for every CDR3 protein. Here the sample spans around 1.5 million distinct CDR3 sequences, about 35% being singletons. Sequencing input: blood. The receptors here all came from a woman in her twenties or thirties in good health.

With respect to this clonotype: A junction end diverges from the germline sequence, so it may reflect a read error. This rearrangement joins TRBV6-1 to TRBJ1-2; TRBD1 matches 10 bases. This CDR3 comprises 14 residues. CDR1 is MNHNS, CDR2 SASEGT, per germline. CDR3 DNA: TGTGCCAGCAGACAGACAGGGGGCAGTTATGGCCACACCTTC. It specifies CASRQTGGSYGHTF.

The chain uses TRBV20-1 and TRBJ2-1; D is possibly TRBD2 (7 bases). Deletions cut 3 bases from V and 11 bases from J, with 11 bases between. CDR1 is DFQATT and CDR2 is SNEGSKA in the germline V gene (reference sequence). This CDR3 is built from 11 residues. CDR3 sequence (DNA): TGCAGTGCTAGGGCGGGGGCCAAGCAGTTCTTC. Amino acids: CSARAGAKQFF.

CDR3 protein: CASSSLRGGTNEQYF. In DNA, the CDR3 is TGTGCCAGCAGCTCCCTCCGGGGGGGCACCAACGAGCAGTACTTC. V and J are TRBV5-4 and TRBJ2-5; 8 bases fit TRBD2. The DNA end is more similar to TRBJ2-7, so the J call may be wrong. Per germline, CDR1 SGHNT and CDR2 YYREEE (reference sequence). The CDR3 has 15 residues.

V is TRBV7-8 and J is TRBJ2-5; 7 nucleotides line up with TRBD1. Germline CDR1 reads SGHVS; CDR2 reads FQNEAQ. V lost 3 bases to trimming and J lost 2 bases; unmatched junction nucleotides: 3. This CDR3 spans 14 amino acids. CDR3 region: CASSFPGQQETQYF. In DNA form, the CDR3 reads TGTGCCAGCAGCTTTCCGGGACAGCAAGAGACCCAGTACTTC.

This clonotype showed up many times. The V call is TRBV5-1, the J call TRBJ1-2; the match to TRBD1 covers 12 bases. V was clipped by 4 bases and J by 7 bases; unmatched bases: 2. The CDR3 has 13 amino acids. Looked up from germline, CDR1 is SGHRS and CDR2 is YFSETQ. The CDR3, as DNA: TGCGCCAGCAGCGGGGGACAGGGGGCTGGCTACACCTTC. It translates to CASSGGQGAGYTF. The entire variable domain, with the rest obtained from reference TRBV5-1 and TRBJ1-2, is as follows: KAGVTQTPRYLIKTRGQQVTLSCSPISGHRSVSWYQQTPGQGLQFLFEYFSETQRNKGNFPGRFSGRQFSNSRSEMNVSTLELGDSALYLCASSGGQGAGYTFGSGTRLTVV.